This T cell receptor (beta chain) was identified during a study of blood T cell repertoires in COVID-19. Across the whole study: In each case, the material was cDNA or gDNA derived from T cells, B-cell-depleted T cells, or PBMCs.

In the source study's methods: Reference gene primer amplification gave estimated nucleated cell counts. Libraries were prepared by immunoSEQ multiplex PCR; TCRdb keeps only in-frame clonotypes and omits some of them. V, J and clone size are those of that table, while D and trimming were read from the DNA. The sample has a few hundred thousand clones; around 88% are singletons. The V gene lost 3 bases and the J gene lost 4 bases, with 10 bases spanning the gap. CDR1 SNHLY and CDR2 FYNNEI come from the germline V gene. The CDR3 sequence is 13 residues long. The origin of this receptor is a man aged 80 or over with acute or convalescent COVID-19. This rearrangement joins TRBV2 to TRBJ2-7; a weak D match, TRBD1 (6 bases). Sequencing was carried out using peripheral blood. CDR3 amino acids: CASSDTGWYEQYF. DNA for the CDR3: TGTGCCAGCAGTGACACAGGGTGGTACGAGCAGTACTTC.